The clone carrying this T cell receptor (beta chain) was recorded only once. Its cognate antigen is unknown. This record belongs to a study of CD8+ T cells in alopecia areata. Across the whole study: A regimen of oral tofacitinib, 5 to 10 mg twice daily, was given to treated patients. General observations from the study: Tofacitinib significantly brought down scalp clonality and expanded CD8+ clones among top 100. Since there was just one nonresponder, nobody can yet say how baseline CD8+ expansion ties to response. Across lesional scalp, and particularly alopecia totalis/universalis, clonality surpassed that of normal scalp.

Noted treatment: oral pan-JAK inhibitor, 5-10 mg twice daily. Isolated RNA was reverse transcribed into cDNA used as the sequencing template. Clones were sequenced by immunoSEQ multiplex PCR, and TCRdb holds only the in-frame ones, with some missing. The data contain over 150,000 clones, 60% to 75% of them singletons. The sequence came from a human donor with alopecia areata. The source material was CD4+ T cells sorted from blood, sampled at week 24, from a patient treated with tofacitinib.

The CDR3 spells CASSQAAGGTDTQYF. CDR3 nucleotides: TGTGCCAGCAGCCAAGCGGCGGGGGGGACAGATACGCAGTATTTT. This chain uses TRBV14 with TRBJ2-3; 9 bases are a match to TRBD2. V lost 1 base to trimming and J lost 3 bases; unmatched junction nucleotides: 2. This CDR3 region has 15 residues. Germline CDR1 and CDR2: SGHDN and FVKESK.